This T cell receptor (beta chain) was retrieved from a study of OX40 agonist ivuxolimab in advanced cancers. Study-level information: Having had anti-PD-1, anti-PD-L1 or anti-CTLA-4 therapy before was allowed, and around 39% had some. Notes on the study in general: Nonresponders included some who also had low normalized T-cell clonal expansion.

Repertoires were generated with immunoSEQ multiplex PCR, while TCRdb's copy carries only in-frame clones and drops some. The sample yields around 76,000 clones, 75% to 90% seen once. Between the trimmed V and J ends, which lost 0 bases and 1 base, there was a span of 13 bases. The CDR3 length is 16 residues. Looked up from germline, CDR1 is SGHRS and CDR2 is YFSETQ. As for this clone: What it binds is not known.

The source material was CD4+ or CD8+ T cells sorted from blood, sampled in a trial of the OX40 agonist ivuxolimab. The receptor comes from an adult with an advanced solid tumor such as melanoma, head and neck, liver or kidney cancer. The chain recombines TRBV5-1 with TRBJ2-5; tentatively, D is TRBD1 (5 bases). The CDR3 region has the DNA TGCGCCAGCAGCTTGGGCCTTTTGACAGCCCAAGAGACCCAGTACTTC. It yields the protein CASSLGLLTAQETQYF.